Listed here are 18 T cell receptor beta chains from one sample, sequenced in a study of blood T cell repertoires in COVID-19. The method was immunoSEQ multiplex PCR; TCRdb's version includes in-frame clones alone and lacks a portion of them. The sample has approximately 110,000 clones; approximately 69% are singletons. The specimen sequenced was peripheral blood. The receptors were gathered from an older man with acute or convalescent COVID-19.

This clone was counted only a few times. The V gene is TRBV25-1, the J gene TRBJ2-1, with TRBD2 matching 9 bases. The CDR3 loop spans 15 amino acids. The germline V gene has CDR1 MGHDK and CDR2 SYGVNS. V shed 6 bases and J 5 bases; nucleotides not matched to a gene: 8. CDR3 in amino acids: CASSPASGKHNEQFF. CDR3 coding DNA: TGTGCCAGCAGCCCGGCTAGCGGGAAACACAATGAGCAGTTCTTC.

This clone has a handful of counts. The rearrangement joins TRBV5-1 to TRBJ2-7, with 13 positions matching TRBD2. This CDR3 has 14 amino acids. Germline V CDR1 and CDR2: SGHRS, YFSETQ. V was clipped by 5 bases and J by 6 bases; unmatched bases: 5. The CDR3 nucleotides read TGCGCCAGCAGACTAGCGGGAGGGCCTCCCGAGCAGTACTTC. Translated: CASRLAGGPPEQYF. The full variable domain, rest sourced from reference TRBV5-1 and TRBJ2-7, is KAGVTQTPRYLIKTRGQQVTLSCSPISGHRSVSWYQQTPGQGLQFLFEYFSETQRNKGNFPGRFSGRQFSNSRSEMNVSTLELGDSALYLCASRLAGGPPEQYFGPGTRLTVT.

This chain links TRBV9 with TRBJ2-5; D is unclear. With 0 bases removed from V and 5 bases from J, the gap between germline ends came to 11 bases. Germline CDR1 and CDR2: SGDLS and YYNGEE. The CDR3 has 14 amino acids. Here the CDR3 reads CASSVAPGVETQYF. The CDR3, as DNA: TGTGCCAGCAGCGTAGCCCCCGGAGTTGAGACCCAGTACTTC. Filled out from reference TRBV9 and TRBJ2-5, the complete variable domain reads DSGVTQTPKHLITATGQRVTLRCSPRSGDLSVYWYQQSLDQGLQFLIQYYNGEERAKGNILERFSAQQFPDLHSELNLSSLELGDSALYFCASSVAPGVETQYFGPGTRLLVL.

For this clone: The same CDR3 is also encoded by other DNA sequences in this sample. The CDR3 protein is CASSLVLAGGYNEQFF. The DNA for the CDR3 is TGCGCCAGCAGCTTGGTCCTAGCGGGAGGATACAATGAGCAGTTCTTC. The J gene is TRBJ2-1, the V gene TRBV5-1, with TRBD2 matching over 11 bases. V dropped 0 bases and J dropped 4; count of bases not matched to a gene: 3. Germline CDR1 and CDR2: SGHRS and YFSETQ. The CDR3 is 16 residues long.

The chain joins TRBV6-6 to TRBJ2-1, with D unresolved. The CDR3 is 12 residues long. CDR1 is MNHNY and CDR2 is SVGAGI in the germline V gene (reference sequence). The V end was cut by 0 bases, the J end by 7 bases, with 4 bases between. CDR3 in DNA: TGTGCCAGCAGTTACTCGACAAATGAGCAGTTCTTC. Amino acids: CASSYSTNEQFF.

The chain has TRBV6-6 and TRBJ2-3; unclear D gene. The CDR3 runs 11 residues. From germline, CDR1 is MNHNY and CDR2 SVGAGI (reference sequence). The V and J ends lost 6 bases and 5 bases respectively, with 6 bases between them. Here the CDR3 DNA reads TGTGCCAGCAGCAGTGAAGATACGCAGTATTTT. Residues: CASSSEDTQYF.

J is TRBJ2-3 and V is TRBV19; D might be TRBD2 (5 bases). V gave up 6 bases and J gave up 2 bases, with 9 bases separating them. Germline CDR1 reads LNHDA; CDR2 reads SQIVND (reference sequence). The CDR3 loop spans 13 amino acids. In nucleotides, the CDR3 is TGTGCCAGTAGCCCCGGGGACACAGATACGCAGTATTTT. It yields the protein CASSPGDTDTQYF.

This clone was counted at least ten times. The chain joins TRBV5-6 to TRBJ2-2; D remains unclear. V was shortened by 0 bases and J by 6 bases, with 3 bases between the two germline ends. CDR1 is SGHDT, CDR2 YYEEEE, per germline. The CDR3 length is 12 residues. CDR3 coding DNA: TGTGCCAGCAGCTTGGTCGCCGGGGAGCTGTTTTTT. Translated: CASSLVAGELFF. Full variable domain (rest looked up from reference TRBV5-6 and TRBJ2-2): DAGVTQSPTHLIKTRGQQVTLRCSPKSGHDTVSWYQQALGQGPQFIFQYYEEEERQRGNFPDRFSGHQFPNYSSELNVNALLLGDSALYLCASSLVAGELFFGEGSRLTVL.

J is TRBJ1-2 and V is TRBV7-8, with D perhaps TRBD1 (5 bases). The germline V and J ends were trimmed by 5 bases and 4 bases, with 17 bases remaining between them. The CDR3 extends over 15 amino acids. Germline lookup yields CDR1 SGHVS and CDR2 FQNEAQ. The CDR3 protein is CASSPRGLSAYGYTF. CDR3 DNA sequence: TGTGCCAGCAGCCCTCGGGGACTTTCGGCCTATGGCTACACCTTC.

This clone was detected only a few times. This chain uses TRBV19 with TRBJ2-2, with 9 bases identical to TRBD2. The germline CDR1 and CDR2 sequences are LNHDA and SQIVND (reference sequence). Unmatched junction bases numbered 6, after V lost 6 bases and J lost 7 bases. CDR3 length: 14 residues. CDR3 DNA sequence: TGTGCCAGTAGATCCGGGACTAGCAGCGGGGAGCTGTTTTTT. Residues: CASRSGTSSGELFF.

The gene calls are TRBV4-1 and TRBJ2-1; 11 bases agree with TRBD2. Trimming removed 1 base from V and 4 bases from J; junction bases left unmatched: 3. Germline lookup yields CDR1 MGHRA and CDR2 YSYEKL. The CDR3 length is 16 residues. Written as DNA, the CDR3 is TGCGCCAGCAGCCAAGCCACTAGCGGGAGATACAATGAGCAGTTCTTC. Translation: CASSQATSGRYNEQFF.

J is TRBJ2-1 and V is TRBV9; 8 bases agree with TRBD2. V shed 3 bases and J 5 bases; nucleotides not matched to a gene: 7. The CDR3 has 15 residues. CDR1 and CDR2 from the germline V gene are SGDLS and YYNGEE. The CDR3 bases are TGTGCCAGCAGCGCTGAGCGGGAGCTGCACAATGAGCAGTTCTTC. Encoded protein: CASSAERELHNEQFF.

A single count supports this clone. The chain uses TRBV4-1 and TRBJ2-1; 9 positions agree with TRBD1. The CDR3 spans 14 residues. Germline CDR1 and CDR2: MGHRA and YSYEKL. The V gene end was trimmed by 6 bases and the J gene end by 9 bases; junction bases not matched to a gene: 9. Written as DNA, the CDR3 is TGCGCCAGCAGTGACAGGGGGTTGGGGAGTGAGCAGTTCTTC. It specifies CASSDRGLGSEQFF.

The chain recombines TRBV29-1 with TRBJ2-7; TRBD1 matches at 8 bases. This CDR3 is 16 amino acids long. The ends lost 5 bases at V and 4 bases at J; junction bases unmatched: 16. Germline V CDR1 and CDR2: SQVTM, ANQGSEA. The CDR3 spells CSVLIPSATGEYEQYF. In nucleotides, the CDR3 is TGCAGCGTTTTAATCCCATCAGCGACAGGGGAATACGAGCAGTACTTC.

This clone turned up a few times. The V call is TRBV18, the J call TRBJ1-1, with D uncertain. CDR3 size: 14 residues. The V gene lost 2 bases and the J gene lost 5 bases, with 12 bases spanning the gap. Germline CDR1 is KGHSH and CDR2 is LQKENI. CDR3 DNA sequence: TGTGCCAGCTCACCAGGGCGGGGTAGGACTGAAGCTTTCTTT. It encodes CASSPGRGRTEAFF.

V usage is TRBV5-1 and J usage is TRBJ1-1, with 9 bases that match TRBD1. The CDR3 loop spans 16 amino acids. V shed 3 bases, J shed 4 bases, and the junction held 10 bases outside the gene matches. Germline-derived CDR1 and CDR2 are SGHRS and YFSETQ. The CDR3 spells CASSYLAGQGSTEAFF. The CDR3 region has the DNA TGCGCCAGCAGCTACCTAGCAGGACAGGGGTCCACTGAAGCTTTCTTT.

V is TRBV29-1 and J is TRBJ2-2, with 13 bases identical to TRBD2. Germline V gene data show CDR1 as SQVTM and CDR2 as ANQGSEA. J lost 8 bases, V lost 7 bases, and 4 bases had no gene match. The CDR3 contains 13 residues. CDR3 loop: CSAGTSGIGELFF. The CDR3, as DNA: TGCAGCGCTGGGACTAGCGGGATAGGGGAGCTGTTTTTT.

This clone was detected only a few times. The chain uses TRBV6-4 and TRBJ2-2, with 7 nucleotides matching TRBD2. The trim removed 5 bases at V and 7 bases at J, leaving 10 bases unmatched. CDR1 is MRHNA, CDR2 SNTAGT, per germline. The CDR3 extends over 15 amino acids. CDR3 residues: CASSPKRGSGGELFF. CDR3 nucleotides: TGTGCCAGCAGTCCCAAGCGGGGCTCCGGCGGGGAGCTGTTTTTT.